What follows are 29 T cell receptor beta chains derived from one specimen sequenced in a study of T-cell reconstitution after alpha-beta-depleted transplantation in children. Construction of the TCRbeta library involved unique molecular identifiers. TCRdb independently ran MiXCR on the PCR reads; one entry per CDR3 protein. The data show 330,000 or so distinct CDR3 sequences, around 10% seen once. The starting material was PBMCs, obtained before TCRalphabeta/CD19-depleted stem cell transplant. The receptors shown here come from a boy under three years old with acute myeloid leukemia, due to receive a stem cell transplant.

This clonotype occurred once. A clone one base away is much larger, so this may be a read error. The rearrangement links TRBV5-1 to TRBJ2-3, with 7 bases identical to TRBD1. Trimming at V came to 4 bases and at J to 2 bases, leaving 4 bases not matched to a gene. CDR1 and CDR2 (germline): SGHRS, YFSETQ. CDR3 length: 14 amino acids. CDR3 in DNA: TGCGCCAGCAGCGGCGGACAGGTCACAGATACGCAGTATTTT. Amino acid sequence: CASSGGQVTDTQYF.

The table lists this clonotype with many counts. The CDR3 sequence: CASSRSTGELYEQYF. CDR3 bases: TGCGCCAGCAGTCGATCTACCGGGGAGTTATACGAGCAGTACTTC. The J gene is TRBJ2-7, the V gene TRBV5-1; TRBD2 is a possible D gene (5 bases). The CDR3 has 15 amino acids. V was trimmed by 5 bases and J by 4 bases, leaving 19 bases between them. Germline V lookup: CDR1 SGHRS, CDR2 YFSETQ. The variable domain in full, with the rest retrieved from reference TRBV5-1 and TRBJ2-7, is KAGVTQTPRYLIKTRGQQVTLSCSPISGHRSVSWYQQTPGQGLQFLFEYFSETQRNKGNFPGRFSGRQFSNSRSEMNVSTLELGDSALYLCASSRSTGELYEQYFGPGTRLTVT.

The genes are TRBV11-2 and TRBJ1-1; 8 bases agree with TRBD1. V was clipped by 5 bases and J by 6 bases; unmatched bases: 8. CDR3 length equals 14 residues. The germline gives CDR1 SGHAT, CDR2 FQNNGV. CDR3 coding DNA: TGTGCCAGCAGCAACGGACAGGGTAGCGCTGAAGCTTTCTTT. This encodes CASSNGQGSAEAFF.

This clonotype occurred a few times. V gene TRBV6-2 or TRBV6-3 combines with J gene TRBJ1-5, with D hard to call. This CDR3 is 17 amino acids long. Germline values: CDR1 MNHEY, CDR2 SVGEGT. The V gene lost 3 bases and the J gene lost 0 bases, with 15 bases spanning the gap. DNA of the CDR3: TGTGCCAGCAGTTATAGTCAGCTCTCTTATAGCAATCAGCCCCAGCATTTT. Translating it yields CASSYSQLSYSNQPQHF.

In this sample, this clonotype turned up many times. V usage is TRBV12-3 or TRBV12-4 and J usage is TRBJ2-5; 7 bases line up with TRBD1. V dropped 6 bases and J dropped 5; count of bases not matched to a gene: 9. The CDR3 has 14 residues. In DNA, the CDR3 is TGTGCCAGCAGAGAGACAGGGCGAGGGGAGACCCAGTACTTC. Its translation: CASRETGRGETQYF.

This clonotype was recorded at least ten times. V and J are TRBV7-2 and TRBJ2-3; no clear D gene. Germline V gene sequence: CDR1 SGHTA, CDR2 FQGNSA. This CDR3 has 16 residues. V gave up 5 bases and J gave up 0 bases, with 15 bases separating them. The CDR3 DNA follows: TGTGCCAGCAGCGCGATGGTGTTCACTAGCACAGATACGCAGTATTTT. Protein sequence: CASSAMVFTSTDTQYF.

There are many counts of this clonotype. The chain uses TRBV5-1 and TRBJ2-3, with D perhaps TRBD1 (5 bases). Germline V gives CDR1 SGHRS, CDR2 YFSETQ. The length of the CDR3 is 15 residues. V lost 2 bases, J lost 2 bases, and 12 bases lay in between. CDR3 loop: CASSLDSLITDTQYF. CDR3 bases: TGCGCCAGCAGCTTAGACAGCCTCATCACAGATACGCAGTATTTT.

This clonotype was picked up many times. This chain uses TRBV28 with TRBJ2-5; the match to TRBD1 covers 10 bases. The V gene's germline CDR1 is MDHEN and CDR2 SYDVKM. The CDR3 consists of 15 residues. Trimming removed 11 bases from V and 3 bases from J; junction bases left unmatched: 12. The DNA for the CDR3 is TGTGCCTGCAAGAATGGACAGGGGGGGAAAGAGACCCAGTACTTC. Translation gives CACKNGQGGKETQYF.

The sample holds a few counts of this clonotype. This rearrangement joins TRBV20-1 to TRBJ1-5; TRBD1 might be the D (5 bases). V lost 3 bases and J lost 5, with 8 bases in between. CDR3 length equals 12 residues. Germline CDR1 DFQATT, CDR2 SNEGSKA (reference sequence). CDR3 region: CSASWGDQPQHF. The CDR3 DNA is TGCAGTGCTAGTTGGGGGGATCAGCCCCAGCATTTT.

The rearrangement joins TRBV29-1 to TRBJ1-2; D call uncertain. Between the trimmed V and J ends, which lost 7 bases and 8 bases, there was a span of 17 bases. Germline V gene sequence: CDR1 SQVTM, CDR2 ANQGSEA. The CDR3 spans 12 residues. CDR3 in DNA: TGCAGCGCCCTCATCAACCTAGAGGGCTACACCTTC. It is translated as CSALINLEGYTF.

The chain couples TRBV5-4 to TRBJ2-1; 13 bases map to TRBD2. Trimming at V came to 0 bases and at J to 8 bases, leaving 2 bases not matched to a gene. CDR3 size: 15 residues. Germline loops: CDR1 SGHNT, CDR2 YYREEE (reference sequence). CDR3 loop: CASSLGTSGGDEQFF. CDR3 coding DNA: TGTGCCAGCAGCTTGGGGACTAGCGGGGGTGATGAGCAGTTCTTC.

This clonotype was detected many times. This rearrangement joins TRBV20-1 to TRBJ2-7; no reliable D call. The germline gives CDR1 DFQATT, CDR2 SNEGSKA (reference sequence). Trimming took 5 bases from V and 1 from J, leaving 15 bases between them. This CDR3 is 14 amino acids long. The CDR3 here is CSARLLLGSYEQYF. CDR3 nucleotide sequence: TGCAGTGCTCGTCTTCTGTTGGGTTCCTACGAGCAGTACTTC.

Here the CDR3 DNA reads TGTGCCAGTAGTATTTTGGGCGTGGAGTCTGAAGCTTTCTTT. As protein: CASSILGVESEAFF. The chain is built from TRBV19 and TRBJ1-1; D is undetermined. Germline CDR1 LNHDA, CDR2 SQIVND (reference sequence). This CDR3 has 14 amino acids. V was pared by 3 bases and J by 6 bases, with 14 bases between.

This clonotype was recorded at least ten times. CDR3: CASSVGSAGGHYNEQFF. In nucleotides, the CDR3 is TGTGCCAGCAGCGTAGGGTCCGCGGGGGGCCATTACAATGAGCAGTTCTTC. This sequence joins TRBV9 and TRBJ2-1, with 8 bases fitting TRBD2. Per the germline V gene, CDR1 is SGDLS and CDR2 is YYNGEE. The ends lost 0 bases at V and 4 bases at J; junction bases unmatched: 9. There are 17 residues in the CDR3.

This clonotype was counted many times. This rearrangement joins TRBV2 to TRBJ1-6; TRBD1 might be the D (5 bases). Germline V gene data show CDR1 as SNHLY and CDR2 as FYNNEI. Trimming left V 1 base short and J 6 bases short, with 7 bases between. This CDR3 contains 14 residues. The CDR3 sequence is CASSEGGSNSPLHF. The CDR3 nucleotides read TGTGCCAGCAGTGAAGGGGGGAGTAATTCACCCCTCCACTTT.

This clonotype has just a few counts. The genes are TRBV28 and TRBJ2-7; the match to TRBD1 covers 7 bases. The CDR3 has 15 residues. The V and J ends lost 6 bases and 1 base, in that order; junction bases with no gene match: 9. Germline V gives CDR1 MDHEN, CDR2 SYDVKM. This CDR3 is CASRATGAASYEQYF. CDR3 sequence (DNA): TGTGCCAGCAGAGCTACAGGGGCCGCTTCCTACGAGCAGTACTTC.

This clonotype came up many times. V gene TRBV29-1 combines with J gene TRBJ2-7; 10 bases line up with TRBD1. Germline CDR1 is SQVTM and CDR2 is ANQGSEA. With 4 bases clipped from V and 5 bases from J, the junction kept 5 bases outside the gene matches. The CDR3 covers 13 residues. The CDR3 loop reads CSVARTGGDEQYF. CDR3 sequence (DNA): TGCAGCGTTGCCCGGACAGGGGGTGACGAGCAGTACTTC.

At least ten counts were recorded for this clonotype. The chain has TRBV7-9 and TRBJ2-1, with D hard to call. V lost 8 bases and J lost 6, with 11 bases in between. This CDR3 contains 12 residues. CDR1 and CDR2 (germline): SEHNR, FQNEAQ (reference sequence). CDR3 nucleotide sequence: TGTGCCAGCTCCGGACGGTTCAATGAGCAGTTCTTC. It codes for CASSGRFNEQFF.

This clonotype was recorded many times. The chain is built from TRBV28 and TRBJ2-3, with 8 bases identical to TRBD2. The CDR3 is 14 amino acids. J was trimmed by 1 base and V by 7 bases; bases with no gene match: 4. CDR1 MDHEN and CDR2 SYDVKM come from the germline V gene. CDR3 sequence reads: CASTSAGGTDTQYF. The CDR3 nucleotides read TGTGCCAGCACCTCAGCGGGGGGCACAGATACGCAGTATTTT.

The chain has TRBV7-8 and TRBJ2-4, with D perhaps given as TRBD1 or TRBD2 (5 bases each). In germline, CDR1 is SGHVS, CDR2 FQNEAQ. The CDR3 runs to 16 residues. V was shortened by 0 bases and J by 0 bases, with 9 bases between the two germline ends. CDR3 sequence: CASSLARDLAKNIQYF. The CDR3 region has the DNA TGTGCCAGCAGCTTAGCCAGGGACCTAGCCAAAAACATTCAGTACTTC.

The chain couples TRBV24-1 to TRBJ2-1; D is uncertain. Trimming stripped 5 bases from V and 9 bases from J, with 13 bases between. Germline V gene sequence: CDR1 KGHDR, CDR2 SFDVKD. The CDR3 covers 13 residues. The CDR3 nucleotides read TGTGCCACCAGTGCGAGTTGGACGGGTGAGCAGTTCTTC. This sequence encodes CATSASWTGEQFF.

This clonotype was picked up many times. The chain couples TRBV11-2 to TRBJ2-1, with 7 bases identical to TRBD2. This CDR3 is built from 13 residues. Germline trimming cut 4 bases from V and 9 bases from J; bases unmatched to any gene: 6. CDR1 and CDR2 (germline): SGHAT, FQNNGV. The CDR3 sequence: CASSWGLFGEQFF. CDR3 coding DNA: TGTGCCAGCAGCTGGGGACTATTCGGTGAGCAGTTCTTC.

This clonotype appeared many times. V is TRBV9 and J is TRBJ2-3; 10 nucleotides line up with TRBD2. From germline, CDR1 is SGDLS and CDR2 YYNGEE. The ends lost 4 bases at V and 3 bases at J; junction bases unmatched: 5. This CDR3 spans 15 amino acids. CDR3 sequence (DNA): TGTGCCAGCAGCACCGGACTAGCGGTAACAGATACGCAGTATTTT. Translated: CASSTGLAVTDTQYF.

CDR3 residues: CASSLGPVEQFF. The CDR3 DNA reads TGTGCCAGCAGTTTGGGGCCTGTAGAGCAGTTCTTC. The chain combines TRBV28 with TRBJ2-1, with D tentatively TRBD1 (5 bases). Germline loops: CDR1 MDHEN, CDR2 SYDVKM. The V and J ends lost 3 bases and 10 bases respectively, with 10 bases between them. This CDR3 contains 12 residues.

This clonotype was observed a handful of times. The rearrangement uses TRBV7-9 and TRBJ2-5; D gene ambiguous. With 0 bases removed from V and 2 bases from J, the gap between germline ends came to 10 bases. The CDR3 totals 15 residues. Per germline, CDR1 SEHNR and CDR2 FQNEAQ (reference sequence). CDR3 sequence (DNA): TGTGCCAGCAGCTTAGCGGACGCCCCTCAAGAGACCCAGTACTTC. Amino acids: CASSLADAPQETQYF.

This clonotype occurred a few times. The chain uses TRBV28 and TRBJ2-1; 8 nucleotides align to TRBD2. J was trimmed by 4 bases and V by 6 bases; bases with no gene match: 2. The CDR3 is 13 amino acids. Germline values: CDR1 MDHEN, CDR2 SYDVKM. CDR3 amino acids: CASRTSEYNEQFF. The CDR3 DNA reads as TGTGCCAGCAGGACTAGCGAGTACAATGAGCAGTTCTTC.

This chain links TRBV10-3 with TRBJ2-7; D is perhaps TRBD1 or TRBD2 (5 bases each). The CDR3 covers 16 residues. V lost 2 bases to trimming and J lost 2 bases, with 16 bases between them. Looked up from germline, CDR1 is ENHRY and CDR2 is SYGVKD. DNA of the CDR3: TGTGCCATCAGTGAGACCGCCGGGACCAAGGCCTACGAGCAGTACTTC. Amino acid sequence: CAISETAGTKAYEQYF.

This clonotype was seen many times. The rearrangement uses TRBV12-3 or TRBV12-4 and TRBJ2-7; D perhaps matches TRBD1 (6 bases). The CDR3 has 11 amino acids. The ends were cut back, 6 bases at V and 8 bases at J, with 11 bases in the middle. The CDR3 DNA is TGTGCCAGCAGCACAGGGTTAAAGCAGTACTTC. This translates into CASSTGLKQYF.

This clonotype was seen a few times. The chain recombines TRBV5-6 with TRBJ2-3; weak D call: TRBD1 (6 bases). V was shortened by 5 bases and J by 0 bases, with 10 bases between the two germline ends. Germline lookup yields CDR1 SGHDT and CDR2 YYEEEE. The CDR3 runs to 14 residues. The CDR3 reads CASRGTSSTDTQYF. CDR3 coding DNA: TGTGCCAGCAGGGGGACAAGTAGCACAGATACGCAGTATTTT.